The clone carrying this TCR beta chain was counted only a few times. Its antigen is currently unknown. To make TCR beta libraries, researchers used iRepertoire HTBI primers and Arm-PCR of CDR3 regions. MiXCR, run by TCRdb on the multiplex PCR reads, gives a single entry per CDR3 protein. Of around 510,000 distinct CDR3 sequences listed, roughly 20% are singletons. The sample's time point: persistent/refractory GD, antithyroid drugs over 5 years with positive TRAb. There was RNA extracted from PBMCs, and the TCR library was made from it. This entry is derived from a study of regulatory T cells in long-lasting Graves disease. Across the study: The study counted Graves' disease as persistent given over 5 years of antithyroid drugs and positive TSH receptor antibodies.

General study points: Results may be inaccurate due to the small sample size. Relative to new patients (roughly 980), persistent patients exhibited greater sharing of public clonotypes (approximately 2,800).

The sequence was obtained from a female donor with Graves disease. The sequences come from peripheral blood mononuclear cells (PBMCs), collected when the disease was refractory, from a patient treated with antithyroid drugs.

The CDR3 loop reads CASSTSGSNEQYF. CDR3 nucleotides: TGTGCCAGTAGCACCAGCGGGAGCAATGAGCAGTACTTC. This chain links TRBV12-3 or TRBV12-4 with TRBJ2-7; TRBD2 aligns across 8 bases. V trimming: 9 bases; J trimming: 7 bases; junction bases outside the gene matches: 11. The CDR3 has 13 amino acids.